The 11 T cell receptor beta chains below were found in one sample sequenced in a study of human T cells and chemical hapten exposure. The sample's time point: healthy volunteer bleed at 6 weeks. RNA extraction used unfractionated whole blood as the source of total RNA. TCRdb used MiXCR to reprocess the RACE reads, holding one entry per CDR3 protein. The sample carries 65,000 to 95,000 distinct CDR3 sequences, around 9.3% recorded once. Sequenced input: whole blood. These TCRs come from a female donor in good health. Some clones in this sample may be carry-over from other donors' samples.

This clonotype was counted at least ten times. The chain couples TRBV25-1 to TRBJ2-3, with TRBD1 matching over 7 bases. The CDR3 has 16 residues. Germline values: CDR1 MGHDK, CDR2 SYGVNS. V dropped 0 bases and J dropped 1; count of bases not matched to a gene: 4. The CDR3 sequence is CASSEYGTARTDTQYF. CDR3 DNA sequence: TGTGCCAGCAGTGAATACGGGACAGCGCGCACAGATACGCAGTATTTT.

This clonotype has ten or more counts. The V and J genes are TRBV7-2 and TRBJ2-5, with D unclear. Trimming removed 1 base at V and 0 bases at J, with 3 bases between. CDR1 is SGHTA, CDR2 FQGNSA, per germline. The CDR3 contains 13 residues. CDR3 bases: TGTGCCAGCAGCTTAGATTACCAAGAGACCCAGTACTTC. As protein: CASSLDYQETQYF.

This clonotype was seen many times. The chain recombines TRBV4-3 with TRBJ1-1; TRBD1 agrees at 7 bases. Germline CDR1 LGHNA, CDR2 YSLEER. This CDR3 has 16 residues. Losses at the gene ends were 3 bases for V and 0 bases for J; bases not matched to a gene: 7. CDR3 in amino acids: CASSQYPGQMNTEAFF. DNA for the CDR3: TGCGCCAGCAGCCAGTACCCGGGACAGATGAACACTGAAGCTTTCTTT.

V usage is TRBV27 and J usage is TRBJ2-7, with TRBD1 identical over 7 bases. The CDR3 has 17 amino acids. With V trimmed by 2 bases and J by 0 bases, 10 bases remained unmatched. The V gene's germline CDR1 is MNHEY and CDR2 SMNVEV (reference sequence). CDR3 sequence (DNA): TGTGCCAGCAGTTTAACCCCGCGCAGGGGGACCTCCTACGAGCAGTACTTC. Residues: CASSLTPRRGTSYEQYF.

The V gene is TRBV6-6, the J gene TRBJ2-3; 9 bases align to TRBD1. V was pared by 6 bases and J by 4 bases, with 5 bases of the junction left unmatched. The CDR3 has 14 residues. CDR1 and CDR2 (germline): MNHNY, SVGAGI (reference sequence). The CDR3 nucleotides are TGTGCCAGCAGCTATGGACAGGGGCCAGATACGCAGTATTTT. This translates into CASSYGQGPDTQYF.

V usage is TRBV12-5 and J usage is TRBJ2-3; perhaps TRBD2 as D (6 bases). The germline CDR1 and CDR2 sequences are LGHNT and FRNRAP. This CDR3 has 14 amino acids. V was trimmed by 2 bases and J by 4 bases, leaving 10 bases between them. The CDR3 sequence is CASGLTGTADTQYF. In DNA form, the CDR3 reads TGTGCTAGTGGTTTGACGGGGACTGCAGATACGCAGTATTTT.

The table lists this clonotype with many counts. V usage is TRBV5-1 and J usage is TRBJ2-5; 11 positions match TRBD2. Germline CDR1 SGHRS, CDR2 YFSETQ. CDR3 length equals 16 residues. The trim removed 0 bases at V and 0 bases at J, leaving 1 base unmatched. The CDR3 spells CASSLGLAGYQETQYF. The CDR3 nucleotides read TGCGCCAGCAGCTTGGGACTAGCGGGATACCAAGAGACCCAGTACTTC.

This clonotype has ten or more counts. The chain couples TRBV6-1 to TRBJ1-1; 10 bases line up with TRBD1. J lost 4 bases, V lost 5 bases, and 7 bases had no gene match. The CDR3 length is 15 residues. In germline, CDR1 is MNHNS, CDR2 SASEGT. CDR3: CASSPKGQGTTEAFF. The CDR3 DNA reads as TGTGCCAGCAGTCCCAAGGGACAGGGGACCACTGAAGCTTTCTTT.

Concerning this clonotype itself: A read error is possible here, since a much larger clone lies one base away. The rearrangement links TRBV3-1 to TRBJ1-6, with unresolved D. The V end was cut by 7 bases, the J end by 7 bases, with 17 bases between. Germline lookup yields CDR1 LGHDT and CDR2 YNNKEL (reference sequence). The CDR3 loop spans 15 amino acids. CDR3 residues: CASKDRNSSNSPLHF. CDR3 nucleotides: TGTGCCAGCAAGGACCGGAACAGTTCAAATTCACCCCTCCACTTT.

The rearrangement joins TRBV20-1 to TRBJ2-7; maybe TRBD1 (6 bases). The CDR3 is 16 amino acids. CDR1 DFQATT and CDR2 SNEGSKA come from the germline V gene (reference sequence). V was cut by 6 bases and J by 2 bases, with 23 bases left in between. CDR3 region: CSAREFRGRTPYEQYF. For the CDR3, the DNA is TGCAGTGCCCGCGAATTCAGGGGACGGACCCCCTACGAGCAGTACTTC.

This clonotype was picked up many times. The chain joins TRBV7-2 to TRBJ2-7, with D perhaps TRBD2 (5 bases). This CDR3 is 15 amino acids long. Trimming took off 1 base at V and 0 bases at J, with 10 bases between the two ends. Germline V gene lookup returns CDR1 SGHTA and CDR2 FQGNSA. DNA of the CDR3: TGTGCCAGCAGCTTAGTTCCGGGGAACTCCTACGAGCAGTACTTC. It specifies CASSLVPGNSYEQYF. Full variable domain (missing parts from reference TRBV7-2 and TRBJ2-7): GAGVSQSPSNKVTEKGKDVELRCDPISGHTALYWYRQSLGQGLEFLIYFQGNSAPDKSGLPSDRFSAERTGGSVSTLTIQRTQQEDSAVYLCASSLVPGNSYEQYFGPGTRLTVT.